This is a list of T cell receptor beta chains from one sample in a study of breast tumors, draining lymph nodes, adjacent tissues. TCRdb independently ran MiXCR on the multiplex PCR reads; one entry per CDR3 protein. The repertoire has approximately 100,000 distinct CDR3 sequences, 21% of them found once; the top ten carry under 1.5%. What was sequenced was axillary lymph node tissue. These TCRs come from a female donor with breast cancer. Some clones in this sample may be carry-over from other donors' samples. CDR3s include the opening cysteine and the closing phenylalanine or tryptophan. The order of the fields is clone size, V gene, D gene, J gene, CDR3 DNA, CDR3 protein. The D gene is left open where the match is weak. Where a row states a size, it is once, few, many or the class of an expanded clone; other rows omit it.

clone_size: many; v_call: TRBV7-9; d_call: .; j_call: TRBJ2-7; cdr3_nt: TGTGCCAGCAGCTCCAGACAGCATCTTTCCTACGAGCAGTACTTC; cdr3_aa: CASSSRQHLSYEQYF
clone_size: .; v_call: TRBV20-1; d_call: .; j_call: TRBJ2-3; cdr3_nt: TGCAGTGCTGCGGACACAGCGAAGGTTGAGGATACGCAGTATTTT; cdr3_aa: CSAADTAKVEDTQYF
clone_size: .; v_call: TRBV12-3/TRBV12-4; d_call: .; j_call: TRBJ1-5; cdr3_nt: TGTGCCAGCAGTTTTGGCGGCTCGAGCAATCAGCCCCAGCATTTT; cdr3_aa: CASSFGGSSNQPQHF
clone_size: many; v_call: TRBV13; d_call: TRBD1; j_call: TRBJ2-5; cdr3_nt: TGTGCCAGCAGCTTAGGGGACAGGCAAGAGACCCAGTACTTC; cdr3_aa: CASSLGDRQETQYF
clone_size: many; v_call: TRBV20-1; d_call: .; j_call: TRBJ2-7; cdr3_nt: TGCAGTGCTAGTCACCAGCTCGAGCAGTACTTC; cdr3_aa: CSASHQLEQYF
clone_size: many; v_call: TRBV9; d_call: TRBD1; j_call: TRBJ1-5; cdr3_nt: TGTGCCAGCAGCGACCCATTACGGGACAGGGAGACTTATAGCAATCAGCCCCAGCATTTT; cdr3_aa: CASSDPLRDRETYSNQPQHF
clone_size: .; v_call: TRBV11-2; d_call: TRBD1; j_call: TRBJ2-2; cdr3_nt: TGTGCCAGCAGTATCGGATCAGGGGGGAACACCGGGGAGCTGTTTTTT; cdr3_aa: CASSIGSGGNTGELFF
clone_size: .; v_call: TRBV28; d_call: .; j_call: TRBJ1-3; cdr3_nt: TGTGCCAGCAGTTCCATGGGGTTTGGAAACACCATATATTTT; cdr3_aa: CASSSMGFGNTIYF
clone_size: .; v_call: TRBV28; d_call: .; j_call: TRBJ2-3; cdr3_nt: TGTACCAGCAGTTTGGGCGTAGCTAGCACAGATACGCAGTATTTT; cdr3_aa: CTSSLGVASTDTQYF
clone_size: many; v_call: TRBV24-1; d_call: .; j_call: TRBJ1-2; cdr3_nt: TGTGCCACCAGTGAGGGCAGTGGAGACTATGGCTACACCTTC; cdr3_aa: CATSEGSGDYGYTF
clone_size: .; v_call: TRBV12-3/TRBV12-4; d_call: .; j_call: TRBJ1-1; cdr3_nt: TGTGCCAGCAGTTCGCCTTACACTGAAGCTTTCTTT; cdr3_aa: CASSSPYTEAFF
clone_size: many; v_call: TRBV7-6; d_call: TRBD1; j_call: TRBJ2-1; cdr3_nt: TGTGCCAGCAGCATCGAGGGGGCCGGCGAGCAGTTCTTC; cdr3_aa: CASSIEGAGEQFF
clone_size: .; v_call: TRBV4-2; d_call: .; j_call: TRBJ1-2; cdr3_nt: TGTGCCAGTAGCCAAGCCTGGCAGGGCCAACGGGGTGGCTACACCTTC; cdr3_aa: CASSQAWQGQRGGYTF
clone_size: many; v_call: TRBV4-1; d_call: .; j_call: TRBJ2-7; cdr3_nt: TGCGCCAGCAGCCAATCTCACGAGAACGAGCAGTACTTC; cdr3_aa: CASSQSHENEQYF
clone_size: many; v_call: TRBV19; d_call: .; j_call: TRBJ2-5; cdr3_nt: TGTGCCAGTAGTATATTTAAAGGGGTTCGAGAGACCCAGTACTTC; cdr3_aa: CASSIFKGVRETQYF
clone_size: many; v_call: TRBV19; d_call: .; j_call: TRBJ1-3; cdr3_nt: TGTGCCAGTAGTATGGTCAACTCTGGAAACACCATATATTTT; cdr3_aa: CASSMVNSGNTIYF
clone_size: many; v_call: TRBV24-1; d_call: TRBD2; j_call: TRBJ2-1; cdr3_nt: TGTGCCACCAGTGACAGGGGGACTAGCGGGGCTCTCTACAATGAGCAGTTCTTC; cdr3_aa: CATSDRGTSGALYNEQFF
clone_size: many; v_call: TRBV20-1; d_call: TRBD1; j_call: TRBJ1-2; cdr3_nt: TGCAGCACGGACAGGGATTATGGCTACACCTTC; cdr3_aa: CSTDRDYGYTF